The 13 T cell receptor beta chains below were found in one sample sequenced in a study of CD8 T cells in ankylosing spondylitis. TCRdb ran MiXCR on the 5' RACE reads and lists one entry per CDR3 protein. The sample yields 800,000 to 900,000 distinct CDR3 sequences, roughly 12% seen once. Their antigens remain unidentified. Points from the study as a whole: Ankylosing spondylitis blood appeared to be characterized by a TCR beta motif of 8 or 9 highly homologous variants.

Sequenced: blood, either unsorted or a sorted T cell fraction (not recorded which). All receptors come from a male donor with ankylosing spondylitis.

This clonotype was seen a few times. The chain links TRBV11-2 to TRBJ1-1, with D possibly matching TRBD1 (6 bases). Trimming removed 8 bases at V and 3 bases at J, with 13 bases between. The V gene's germline CDR1 is SGHAT and CDR2 FQNNGV. The CDR3 is 13 amino acids. The CDR3 nucleotides are TGTGCCAGCCTGGGACAATTGGACACTGAAGCTTTCTTT. As protein: CASLGQLDTEAFF. Full variable domain (missing parts from reference TRBV11-2 and TRBJ1-1): EAGVAQSPRYKIIEKRQSVAFWCNPISGHATLYWYQQILGQGPKLLIQFQNNGVVDDSQLPKDRFSAERLKGVDSTLKIQPAKLEDSAVYLCASLGQLDTEAFFGQGTRLTVV.

This clonotype was observed many times. The J gene is TRBJ2-7, the V gene TRBV20-1, with 8 bases fitting TRBD2. The junction had 8 bases not matched to a gene; V was cut back by 4 bases and J by 3 bases. Germline loops: CDR1 DFQATT, CDR2 SNEGSKA (reference sequence). This CDR3 is 14 amino acids long. The CDR3 DNA reads as TGCAGTGCTACCTCCGGGACTAGACTCTACGAGCAGTACTTC. This translates into CSATSGTRLYEQYF.

The chain carries TRBV5-1 and TRBJ1-3; a possible D gene is TRBD1 (5 bases). V gave up 4 bases and J gave up 2 bases, with 10 bases separating them. CDR3 length equals 14 residues. Germline CDR1 SGHRS, CDR2 YFSETQ. In nucleotides, the CDR3 is TGCGCCAGCAGCCCCTGGGACCCTGGAAACACCATATATTTT. Translating it yields CASSPWDPGNTIYF. The full variable domain, completed using reference TRBV5-1 and TRBJ1-3, is KAGVTQTPRYLIKTRGQQVTLSCSPISGHRSVSWYQQTPGQGLQFLFEYFSETQRNKGNFPGRFSGRQFSNSRSEMNVSTLELGDSALYLCASSPWDPGNTIYFGEGSWLTVV.

There are a few counts of this clonotype. The chain combines TRBV20-1 with TRBJ1-5; 11 nucleotides agree with TRBD1. Unmatched junction bases numbered 5, after V lost 1 base and J lost 0 bases. The CDR3 is made up of 17 amino acids. CDR1 and CDR2 (germline): DFQATT, SNEGSKA (reference sequence). CDR3 nucleotides: TGCAGTGCTAGAGCCCGGGGGACAGGGGGTAGCAATCAGCCCCAGCATTTT. Translating gives CSARARGTGGSNQPQHF.

This clonotype was recorded a few times. The chain has TRBV20-1 and TRBJ2-3, with D uncertain. The germline V and J ends were trimmed by 4 bases and 0 bases, with 11 bases remaining between them. Germline CDR1 is DFQATT and CDR2 is SNEGSKA (reference sequence). CDR3 length: 14 residues. The CDR3, as DNA: TGCAGTGCTACCGGGCAACTTAGCACAGATACGCAGTATTTT. This codes for CSATGQLSTDTQYF.

This clonotype appeared a few times. The chain couples TRBV20-1 to TRBJ2-1, with D perhaps TRBD2 (6 bases). V was trimmed by 0 bases and J by 3 bases, leaving 12 bases between them. The CDR3 is made up of 15 amino acids. Germline CDR1 is DFQATT and CDR2 is SNEGSKA (reference sequence). DNA of the CDR3: TGCAGTGCTAGAGATTTCCAGCGGGTCTACAATGAGCAGTTCTTC. This encodes CSARDFQRVYNEQFF.

V gene TRBV6-2 or TRBV6-3 combines with J gene TRBJ2-3, with D possibly TRBD1 on 6 matching bases. From germline, CDR1 is MNHEY and CDR2 SVGEGT. Trimming took 6 bases from V and 1 from J, leaving 11 bases between them. The CDR3 has 14 residues. This chain's CDR3 is CASRPRGGTDTQYF. The DNA of the CDR3 is TGTGCCAGCAGGCCCAGGGGTGGCACAGATACGCAGTATTTT.

The V and J genes are TRBV20-1 and TRBJ2-3; no clear D gene. CDR3 length equals 12 residues. V gave up 6 bases and J gave up 1 base, with 8 bases separating them. In germline, CDR1 is DFQATT, CDR2 SNEGSKA (reference sequence). CDR3 nucleotides: TGCAGTGCGCCCTCCGGCACAGATACGCAGTATTTT. Its translation: CSAPSGTDTQYF.

This clonotype was found a few times. V and J are TRBV12-5 and TRBJ1-1, with D possibly being TRBD1 (6 bases). Germline V lookup: CDR1 LGHNT, CDR2 FRNRAP. CDR3 length: 13 amino acids. Trimming took off 1 base at V and 6 bases at J, with 9 bases between the two ends. The CDR3 DNA is TGTGCTAGTGGTTTGGATGAGGGGGCTGAAGCTTTCTTT. The encoded protein is CASGLDEGAEAFF.

J is TRBJ2-3 and V is TRBV29-1; 12 nucleotides line up with TRBD2. Unmatched junction bases numbered 8, after V lost 5 bases and J lost 2 bases. Germline V gene sequence: CDR1 SQVTM, CDR2 ANQGSEA. This CDR3 region has 16 residues. The CDR3 DNA is TGCAGCGTTAGTGGGCTAGCGGGAGGGTACACAGATACGCAGTATTTT. Amino acids: CSVSGLAGGYTDTQYF.

V usage is TRBV7-2 and J usage is TRBJ1-1, with 7 bases that match TRBD1. Germline V gives CDR1 SGHTA, CDR2 FQGNSA. The CDR3 consists of 14 residues. The junction had 7 bases not matched to a gene; V was cut back by 5 bases and J by 4 bases. CDR3 amino acids: CASSKDRWSTEAFF. The CDR3, as DNA: TGTGCCAGCAGCAAGGACAGGTGGAGCACTGAAGCTTTCTTT.

The chain joins TRBV5-5 to TRBJ2-6; TRBD2 is a possible D gene (5 bases). Trimming pared 4 bases from V and 4 bases from J, leaving 15 bases between. CDR3 length equals 16 residues. Germline CDR1 reads SGHKS; CDR2 reads YYEKEE (reference sequence). CDR3 in amino acids: CASSRDPSGGANVLTF. The CDR3 DNA sequence: TGTGCCAGCAGCCGAGACCCTTCGGGAGGGGCCAACGTCCTGACTTTC.

This clonotype was detected ten times or more. The CDR3 DNA reads TGCAGTGCTAGAGCTACAGGTGGATTTAAAGAGCAGTACTTC. Translating it yields CSARATGGFKEQYF. V is TRBV20-1 and J is TRBJ2-7, with D perhaps matching TRBD1 (5 bases). Deletions cut 1 base from V and 7 bases from J, with 17 bases between. This CDR3 comprises 14 residues. In germline, CDR1 is DFQATT, CDR2 SNEGSKA (reference sequence).